The sequence of this T cell receptor (beta chain) was determined in a study of blood T cell repertoires in COVID-19. Clones were read by immunoSEQ multiplex PCR, and TCRdb kept only the in-frame ones, dropping some. The data show under 300,000 clones, just over 90% seen once. Germline V gene sequence: CDR1 SGHNT, CDR2 YENEEA. CDR3 length equals 14 residues. Deletions cut 0 bases from V and 7 bases from J, with 10 bases between. Cohort allocation depended upon clinical history that participants reported. The sample was PBMCs or T cells enriched from blood (not recorded which). The sequence was collected from a woman aged 18-29 years who had recovered from COVID-19. J is TRBJ2-1 and V is TRBV11-3; weak D call: TRBD1 (5 bases). The chain's CDR3 is CASSLDTRVNEQFF. The CDR3 bases are TGTGCCAGCAGCTTAGATACCAGGGTGAATGAGCAGTTCTTC.